Listed here are 28 T cell receptor beta chains from one sample, sequenced in a study of cytomegalovirus exposure and HLA in healthy donors. The PCR ran on 60 Vbeta and 13 Jbeta primers. Some clones are missing from TCRdb's copy, which holds only in-frame ones; the method was immunoSEQ multiplex PCR. The sample includes 150,000 or so clones, 70% to 90% seen only once; the top ten take roughly 1.9%. Sequencing used PBMCs. Every receptor here comes from a woman younger than 30 in good health and CMV-seronegative.

The chain joins TRBV5-1 to TRBJ2-3; TRBD1 matches 7 bases. The CDR3 consists of 15 residues. Germline values: CDR1 SGHRS, CDR2 YFSETQ. Trimming removed 0 bases from V and 0 bases from J; junction bases left unmatched: 1. For the CDR3, the DNA is TGCGCCAGCAGCTTGGGGGGACAGAGCACAGATACGCAGTATTTT. It yields the protein CASSLGGQSTDTQYF.

This sequence joins TRBV19 and TRBJ2-2; 9 nucleotides match TRBD1. This CDR3 contains 14 residues. The trim removed 10 bases at V and 4 bases at J, leaving 7 bases unmatched. The V gene's germline CDR1 is LNHDA and CDR2 SQIVND (reference sequence). The CDR3 reads CATLQQGATGELFF. In nucleotides, the CDR3 is TGTGCCACCCTCCAACAGGGGGCCACCGGGGAGCTGTTTTTT.

The rearrangement uses TRBV7-9 and TRBJ2-7; unclear D gene. Trimming stripped 1 base from V and 0 bases from J, with 4 bases between. The CDR3 extends over 13 amino acids. The germline V gene encodes CDR1 SEHNR and CDR2 FQNEAQ (reference sequence). The CDR3 sequence: CASSLDSSYEQYF. The CDR3 coding sequence is TGTGCCAGCAGCTTAGACAGCTCCTACGAGCAGTACTTC. Supplemented by reference TRBV7-9 and TRBJ2-7, the full variable domain reads DTGVSQNPRHKITKRGQNVTFRCDPISEHNRLYWYRQTLGQGPEFLTYFQNEAQLEKSRLLSDRFSAERPKGSFSTLEIQRTEQGDSAMYLCASSLDSSYEQYFGPGTRLTVT.

The chain links TRBV7-3 to TRBJ1-6; 9 bases align to TRBD1. The CDR3 sequence is 15 residues long. With 2 bases clipped from V and 7 bases from J, the junction kept 3 bases outside the gene matches. CDR1 is SGHTA, CDR2 FQGTGA, per germline. This chain's CDR3 is CASSLGTGRNSPLHF. CDR3 nucleotides: TGTGCCAGCAGCTTAGGGACAGGGCGAAATTCACCCCTCCACTTT.

The CDR3 bases are TGTGCCAGCAGCGTATTGGACACCATAGGGGGCTACACCTTC. This translates into CASSVLDTIGGYTF. The chain recombines TRBV9 with TRBJ1-2, with TRBD1 as a possible D gene (5 bases). Germline lookup yields CDR1 SGDLS and CDR2 YYNGEE. The CDR3 runs 14 residues. The V end lost 1 base, the J end lost 8 bases, and 15 bases lay between the germline ends.

This clone has a single count. CDR3 in amino acids: CASSVQGGDGYTF. The CDR3 nucleotides read TGTGCCAGCAGCGTTCAGGGCGGAGATGGCTACACCTTC. This sequence joins TRBV9 and TRBJ1-2; D might be TRBD1 (5 bases). The CDR3 totals 13 residues. The V and J ends lost 2 bases and 6 bases respectively, with 11 bases between them. Germline CDR1 SGDLS, CDR2 YYNGEE. Complete variable domain (other parts from reference TRBV9 and TRBJ1-2): DSGVTQTPKHLITATGQRVTLRCSPRSGDLSVYWYQQSLDQGLQFLIQYYNGEERAKGNILERFSAQQFPDLHSELNLSSLELGDSALYFCASSVQGGDGYTFGSGTRLTVV.

V is TRBV20-1 and J is TRBJ2-7; the D gene is possibly TRBD1 (6 bases). V was cut by 3 bases and J by 7 bases, with 10 bases left in between. This CDR3 is 11 amino acids long. CDR1 DFQATT and CDR2 SNEGSKA come from the germline V gene (reference sequence). The CDR3 sequence is CSASEGGEQYF. The CDR3 DNA sequence: TGCAGTGCTAGCGAAGGGGGAGAGCAGTACTTC.

This sequence joins TRBV11-2 and TRBJ1-1; TRBD1 is a possible D gene (5 bases). Germline-derived CDR1 and CDR2 are SGHAT and FQNNGV. The CDR3 covers 14 residues. The V end lost 4 bases, the J end lost 4 bases, and 13 bases lay between the germline ends. CDR3 sequence reads: CASSSQGESTEAFF. CDR3 bases: TGTGCCAGCAGCTCTCAGGGTGAAAGCACTGAAGCTTTCTTT. Based on the CDR3 plus reference TRBV11-2 and TRBJ1-1, the full variable domain is EAGVAQSPRYKIIEKRQSVAFWCNPISGHATLYWYQQILGQGPKLLIQFQNNGVVDDSQLPKDRFSAERLKGVDSTLKIQPAKLEDSAVYLCASSSQGESTEAFFGQGTRLTVV.

V is TRBV28 and J is TRBJ1-4; 10 nucleotides line up with TRBD1. Looked up from germline, CDR1 is MDHEN and CDR2 is SYDVKM. The CDR3 spans 15 residues. V was clipped by 4 bases and J by 5 bases; unmatched bases: 4. This CDR3 is CASSSPGQGNEKLFF. CDR3 nucleotides: TGTGCCAGCAGTTCACCGGGACAGGGGAATGAAAAACTGTTTTTT.

This chain joins TRBV6-4 and TRBJ2-7, with 8 bases identical to TRBD2. Trimming removed 5 bases from V and 3 bases from J; junction bases left unmatched: 9. The CDR3 sequence is 15 residues long. The germline V gene encodes CDR1 MRHNA and CDR2 SNTAGT. The CDR3 coding sequence is TGTGCCAGCAGTTTCTCGTCGGCGGGGGGCTACGAGCAGTACTTC. As protein: CASSFSSAGGYEQYF.

The chain joins TRBV2 to TRBJ1-1; D might be TRBD1 (5 bases). CDR3 size: 12 residues. The germline gives CDR1 SNHLY, CDR2 FYNNEI. V gave up 5 bases and J gave up 3 bases, with 7 bases separating them. The CDR3 reads CASSTGHTEAFF. The CDR3 region has the DNA TGTGCCAGCAGTACAGGACACACTGAAGCTTTCTTT.

The chain links TRBV7-2 to TRBJ2-7; possibly TRBD2 for D (7 bases). Germline loops: CDR1 SGHTA, CDR2 FQGNSA. Trimming removed 6 bases from V and 0 bases from J, with 12 bases in between. This CDR3 comprises 14 residues. In DNA, the CDR3 is TGTGCCAGCAGGCCTAGGGGGGGCTCCTACGAGCAGTACTTC. Protein sequence: CASRPRGGSYEQYF.

This chain links TRBV30 with TRBJ1-2, with TRBD1 identical over 7 bases. The length of the CDR3 is 13 residues. Per the germline V gene, CDR1 is GTSNPN and CDR2 is SVGIG (reference sequence). V lost 3 bases, J lost 4 bases, and 5 bases stayed unmatched. CDR3 in DNA: TGTGCCTGGAGCCGACAGGGATTCTATGGCTACACCTTC. It codes for CAWSRQGFYGYTF.

This rearrangement joins TRBV2 to TRBJ2-1, with TRBD2 identical over 9 bases. V was pared by 6 bases and J by 7 bases, with 16 bases of the junction left unmatched. The V gene's germline CDR1 is SNHLY and CDR2 FYNNEI. The CDR3 loop spans 17 amino acids. CDR3 region: CASSPGLATQSWNEQFF. The CDR3 coding sequence is TGTGCCAGCAGCCCAGGACTAGCGACCCAGAGTTGGAATGAGCAGTTCTTC.

This clone has more than one count but fewer than ten. The chain is built from TRBV4-1 and TRBJ1-3; D is undetermined. The CDR3 totals 15 residues. Per the germline V gene, CDR1 is MGHRA and CDR2 is YSYEKL. V gave up 2 bases and J gave up 0 bases, with 8 bases separating them. The CDR3 sequence is CASSQQQFSGNTIYF. In DNA form, the CDR3 reads TGCGCCAGCAGCCAACAACAGTTCTCTGGAAACACCATATATTTT.

This chain uses TRBV18 with TRBJ1-1; TRBD1 matches at 9 bases. Trimming took 3 bases from V and 4 from J; bases not matched to a gene: 9. The CDR3 is made up of 16 amino acids. CDR1 and CDR2 (germline): KGHSH, LQKENI. As DNA, the CDR3 is TGTGCCAGCTCACCCAAAGCGGGACAGGGTGGCACTGAAGCTTTCTTT. Protein product: CASSPKAGQGGTEAFF.

The chain uses TRBV11-3 and TRBJ2-3; 10 bases map to TRBD2. V lost 3 bases and J lost 4; bases outside the gene matches: 4. The CDR3 has 15 amino acids. Germline V gives CDR1 SGHNT, CDR2 YENEEA. CDR3: CASSLGLAGADTQYF. The CDR3 DNA reads as TGTGCCAGCAGCTTGGGGCTAGCGGGAGCAGATACGCAGTATTTT. Using reference TRBV11-3 and TRBJ2-3 for the parts outside the CDR3, the full variable domain is EAGVVQSPRYKIIEKKQPVAFWCNPISGHNTLYWYLQNLGQGPELLIRYENEEAVDDSQLPKDRFSAERLKGVDSTLKIQPAELGDSAVYLCASSLGLAGADTQYFGPGTRLTVL.

The rearrangement links TRBV7-9 to TRBJ2-2, with 9 bases matching TRBD1. CDR1 and CDR2 from the germline V gene are SEHNR and FQNEAQ (reference sequence). The CDR3 length is 16 residues. Trimming took 5 bases from V and 4 from J; bases not matched to a gene: 8. The CDR3 sequence: CASSVTGGLGTGELFF. The CDR3 nucleotides are TGTGCCAGCAGCGTCACAGGGGGCTTAGGCACCGGGGAGCTGTTTTTT.

This clone appeared a single time. The V and J genes are TRBV7-9 and TRBJ2-7; TRBD2 is a possible D gene (6 bases). Deletions cut 0 bases from V and 0 bases from J, with 12 bases between. The CDR3 is 16 residues long. The V gene's germline CDR1 is SEHNR and CDR2 FQNEAQ (reference sequence). The CDR3 protein is CASSLAGGPSSYEQYF. In nucleotides, the CDR3 is TGTGCCAGCAGCTTAGCGGGGGGACCTTCCTCCTACGAGCAGTACTTC.

The chain links TRBV12-5 to TRBJ2-7; D perhaps matches TRBD2 (6 bases). The CDR3 is 20 amino acids. V shed 0 bases and J shed 6 bases, with 30 bases lying between them. Germline V gives CDR1 LGHNT, CDR2 FRNRAP. The CDR3: CASGLVTAGPGVAVSLEQYF. CDR3 bases: TGTGCTAGTGGTTTGGTAACGGCAGGCCCGGGGGTTGCGGTCTCTCTCGAGCAGTACTTC.

The chain carries TRBV30 and TRBJ1-1, with 8 nucleotides matching TRBD1. The germline gives CDR1 GTSNPN, CDR2 SVGIG (reference sequence). Germline trimming cut 3 bases from V and 11 bases from J; bases unmatched to any gene: 8. The CDR3 has 12 amino acids. This CDR3 is CAWRPQGDWAFF. CDR3 sequence (DNA): TGTGCCTGGAGGCCACAGGGGGATTGGGCTTTCTTT.

This clone has a handful of counts. The chain links TRBV19 to TRBJ1-1, with 10 bases aligning to TRBD1. Germline V gene sequence: CDR1 LNHDA, CDR2 SQIVND (reference sequence). V was clipped by 5 bases and J by 4 bases; unmatched bases: 7. The CDR3 covers 15 residues. DNA for the CDR3: TGTGCCAGTAGTCGGACAGGGGGTTCGACCACTGAAGCTTTCTTT. Amino acid sequence: CASSRTGGSTTEAFF.

This sequence joins TRBV28 and TRBJ2-7, with 12 bases matching TRBD2. J lost 2 bases, V lost 4 bases, and 6 bases had no gene match. CDR3 length: 16 residues. CDR1 is MDHEN and CDR2 is SYDVKM in the germline V gene. The CDR3 sequence is CASSSLAGGDPYEQYF. The CDR3 nucleotides read TGTGCCAGCAGTTCCCTAGCGGGAGGGGATCCCTACGAGCAGTACTTC.

This clone appeared a single time. The chain joins TRBV6-5 to TRBJ2-7; TRBD2 agrees at 8 bases. The CDR3 is 15 amino acids. CDR1 and CDR2 from the germline V gene are MNHEY and SVGAGI. V lost 2 bases and J lost 4; bases outside the gene matches: 7. The CDR3 bases are TGTGCCAGCAGTTACCCAGCCGGGACTAGGTACGAGCAGTACTTC. It translates to CASSYPAGTRYEQYF.

V gene TRBV6-5 combines with J gene TRBJ2-1, with 7 bases lining up with TRBD1. CDR1 and CDR2 (germline): MNHEY, SVGAGI. The CDR3 contains 14 residues. The trim removed 7 bases at V and 0 bases at J, leaving 3 bases unmatched. CDR3 protein: CASTDRDSYNEQFF. The CDR3 coding sequence is TGTGCCAGCACCGACAGGGACTCCTACAATGAGCAGTTCTTC.

With regard to this clone: The same CDR3 can be traced to other DNA sequences in this sample. The CDR3: CASSFNRENTEAFF. The CDR3 nucleotides are TGTGCCAGCAGTTTTAACAGGGAGAACACTGAAGCTTTCTTT. The chain recombines TRBV28 with TRBJ1-1; D may be TRBD1 (6 bases). The CDR3 runs to 14 residues. CDR1 MDHEN and CDR2 SYDVKM come from the germline V gene. Between the trimmed V and J ends, which lost 3 bases and 1 base, there was a span of 9 bases.

The chain combines TRBV6-5 with TRBJ1-2; a weak D match, TRBD1 (6 bases). Germline CDR1 MNHEY, CDR2 SVGAGI. With 0 bases removed from V and 5 bases from J, the gap between germline ends came to 16 bases. This CDR3 has 16 amino acids. The CDR3 sequence is CASSYSGQTSTYGYTF. DNA for the CDR3: TGTGCCAGCAGTTACTCAGGACAGACATCTACGTATGGCTACACCTTC.

The J gene is TRBJ1-6, the V gene TRBV5-1; possibly TRBD1 for D (5 bases). The V gene's germline CDR1 is SGHRS and CDR2 YFSETQ. V was pared by 4 bases and J by 10 bases, with 15 bases between. The CDR3 consists of 14 residues. CDR3: CASSTYRRGSPLHF. CDR3 sequence (DNA): TGCGCCAGCAGCACCTACAGGAGGGGATCACCCCTCCACTTT.